Detailed here is one T cell receptor (beta chain). No cognate antigen has been identified for it. Nothing much larger sits one base from this clone, and base qualities are not available. From a lookup of the germline V gene (reference sequence), CDR1 and CDR2 are LNHDA and SQIVND. V is cut back by 4 bases and J by 1 base, with 2 bases in the junction unmatched. The cysteine opens and the phenylalanine closes a CDR3 of 15 amino acids. The DNA shown is the 45-base CDR3, in frame from base 1. The data belong to a study of T cell changes during pregnancy in multiple sclerosis (dated by TCRdb to between 2019 and 2020). With regard to the full study: The study looked at changes in the T cell repertoire across pregnancy in women with multiple sclerosis.

To prepare the library, the immunoSEQ multiplex PCR assay was applied. TCRdb stores this immuneACCESS table with in-frame sequences only. Part of the clones is absent; in the studies checked, under half of the shortfall reflects unresolved V genes, and no reason is known for the rest. This sample lists 55,000 to 75,000 clones; 75% to 95% were detected once. Clones ranked in the top ten supply 1% to 1.5% of the sample. The sequence derives from a female donor in good health, enrolled as a control in a pregnancy study. The rearranged segments are TRBV19 and TRBJ2-2, with 8 bases in between that match TRBD2. Sample: peripheral blood, taken after pregnancy. The DNA reads as follows: TGTGCCAGTAGTACCCTAGCGGGGAACACCGGGGAGCTGTTTTTT. It translates to CASSTLAGNTGELFF.